These T cell receptor beta chains were read from a single sample in a study of T cells in tuberculosis. TCRdb keeps only in-frame clones here, not all; method: immunoSEQ multiplex PCR. The sample holds more than 35,000 clones, roughly 96% seen once. Sequencing was carried out using PBMCs. Receptors originate from a donor aged 10-29 years with latent tuberculosis or without tuberculosis infection. The CDR3 runs from the conserved cysteine through the conserved F or W. The D gene is left open where the match is weak. Clone size appears in some rows only: once, few, many, or a class for an expanded clone.

clone size: .
V gene: TRBV2
J gene: TRBJ2-3
D gene: .
CDR3 protein: CASSEGTAPTDTQYF
CDR3 DNA: TGTGCCAGCAGTGAAGGGACAGCGCCGACAGATACGCAGTATTTT

clone size: .
V gene: TRBV7-6
J gene: TRBJ1-1
D gene: .
CDR3 protein: CASSLTVNTEAFF
CDR3 DNA: TGTGCCAGCAGCTTAACGGTGAACACTGAAGCTTTCTTT

clone size: once
V gene: TRBV29-1
J gene: TRBJ2-7
D gene: .
CDR3 protein: CSALDSQIRYEQYF
CDR3 DNA: TGCAGCGCCTTGGACAGCCAAATTAGATACGAGCAGTACTTC

clone size: .
V gene: TRBV6-1
J gene: TRBJ2-1
D gene: TRBD1
CDR3 protein: CASSEGGVRDSWRNEQFF
CDR3 DNA: TGTGCCAGCAGTGAAGGAGGGGTCCGGGACAGTTGGAGGAATGAGCAGTTCTTC

clone size: once
V gene: TRBV5-1
J gene: TRBJ2-5
D gene: .
CDR3 protein: CASSLEGRGIQETQYF
CDR3 DNA: TGCGCCAGCAGCTTGGAGGGGCGGGGTATACAAGAGACCCAGTACTTC

clone size: .
V gene: TRBV30
J gene: TRBJ2-7
D gene: .
CDR3 protein: CAWDVVAGGEQYF
CDR3 DNA: TGTGCCTGGGATGTTGTGGCAGGGGGGGAGCAGTACTTC

clone size: .
V gene: TRBV9
J gene: TRBJ1-2
D gene: .
CDR3 protein: CASSPRVGGVYGYTF
CDR3 DNA: TGTGCCAGCAGCCCCCGCGTGGGGGGGGTTTATGGCTACACTTTC

clone size: .
V gene: TRBV18
J gene: TRBJ1-1
D gene: .
CDR3 protein: CASSPSRGGTEAFF
CDR3 DNA: TGTGCCAGCTCACCGAGTAGGGGGGGCACTGAAGCTTTCTTT

clone size: .
V gene: TRBV6-1
J gene: TRBJ1-1
D gene: TRBD1
CDR3 protein: CASDGTGPNTEAFF
CDR3 DNA: TGTGCCAGCGACGGGACAGGACCGAACACTGAAGCTTTCTTT

clone size: once
V gene: TRBV5-6
J gene: TRBJ1-2
D gene: .
CDR3 protein: CASILWGEDGYTF
CDR3 DNA: TGTGCCAGCATCCTGTGGGGCGAGGATGGCTACACCTTC

clone size: .
V gene: TRBV7-3
J gene: TRBJ2-2
D gene: .
CDR3 protein: CASSLLPGELFF
CDR3 DNA: TGTGCCAGCAGCCTCCTCCCCGGGGAGCTGTTTTTT

clone size: .
V gene: TRBV2
J gene: TRBJ2-2
D gene: .
CDR3 protein: CASTGINGELFF
CDR3 DNA: TGTGCCAGTACAGGGATTAACGGGGAGCTGTTTTTT

clone size: .
V gene: TRBV4-1
J gene: TRBJ2-7
D gene: TRBD2
CDR3 protein: CASSQEGLAGASYEQYF
CDR3 DNA: TGCGCCAGCAGCCAAGAAGGGCTAGCGGGGGCTTCCTACGAGCAGTACTTC

clone size: few
V gene: TRBV19
J gene: TRBJ1-6
D gene: .
CDR3 protein: CASSGQLNSPLHF
CDR3 DNA: TGTGCCAGTAGTGGACAGCTAAATTCACCCCTCCACTTT

clone size: .
V gene: TRBV7-6
J gene: TRBJ1-4
D gene: .
CDR3 protein: CASSPGRAQSLNEKLFF
CDR3 DNA: TGTGCCAGCAGCCCCGGGAGGGCTCAGTCTCTTAATGAAAAACTGTTTTTT

clone size: once
V gene: TRBV11-3
J gene: TRBJ1-5
D gene: .
CDR3 protein: CASSLEEGPQHF
CDR3 DNA: TGTGCCAGCAGCTTAGAGGAGGGGCCCCAGCATTTT

clone size: .
V gene: TRBV6-6
J gene: TRBJ1-1
D gene: .
CDR3 protein: CASSSDGGLDTEAFF
CDR3 DNA: TGTGCCAGCAGCTCCGATGGGGGCCTTGACACTGAAGCTTTCTTT

clone size: .
V gene: TRBV5-1
J gene: TRBJ1-3
D gene: .
CDR3 protein: CASSLEGDTSGNTIYF
CDR3 DNA: TGCGCCAGCAGCTTGGAAGGGGACACCTCTGGAAACACCATATATTTT

clone size: .
V gene: TRBV12-5
J gene: TRBJ1-2
D gene: TRBD1
CDR3 protein: CASGLVLGMRDRGQDGYTF
CDR3 DNA: TGTGCTAGTGGTTTGGTACTGGGGATGCGAGACAGGGGGCAGGATGGCTACACCTTC

clone size: .
V gene: TRBV27
J gene: TRBJ1-5
D gene: .
CDR3 protein: CASSHAKQESQPQHF
CDR3 DNA: TGTGCCAGCAGTCACGCAAAACAGGAGTCGCAGCCCCAGCATTTT

clone size: .
V gene: TRBV18
J gene: TRBJ1-1
D gene: .
CDR3 protein: CASSRGDFDRTEAFF
CDR3 DNA: TGTGCCAGCTCCCGCGGGGACTTTGATCGCACTGAAGCTTTCTTT

clone size: .
V gene: TRBV14
J gene: TRBJ1-6
D gene: .
CDR3 protein: CASSPIEVRNSPLHF
CDR3 DNA: TGTGCCAGCAGCCCCATTGAGGTTAGGAATTCACCCCTCCACTTT

clone size: .
V gene: TRBV2
J gene: TRBJ2-1
D gene: .
CDR3 protein: CASIIGVSGHEQFF
CDR3 DNA: TGTGCCAGCATAATAGGGGTTAGCGGACATGAGCAGTTCTTC

clone size: .
V gene: TRBV5-1
J gene: TRBJ1-1
D gene: .
CDR3 protein: CASSLQTAPNTEAFF
CDR3 DNA: TGCGCCAGCAGCTTACAGACAGCCCCTAACACTGAAGCTTTCTTT

clone size: .
V gene: TRBV5-1
J gene: TRBJ1-2
D gene: .
CDR3 protein: CASSLETATYGYTF
CDR3 DNA: TGCGCCAGCAGCTTGGAGACGGCGACTTATGGCTACACCTTC

clone size: .
V gene: TRBV6-6
J gene: TRBJ1-1
D gene: .
CDR3 protein: CASSFDRNTEAFF
CDR3 DNA: TGTGCCAGCAGCTTCGACAGAAACACTGAAGCTTTCTTT

clone size: .
V gene: TRBV10-3
J gene: TRBJ1-2
D gene: .
CDR3 protein: CAIGSTGINYGYTF
CDR3 DNA: TGTGCCATCGGGTCGACGGGGATTAACTATGGCTACACCTTC

clone size: few
V gene: TRBV10-1
J gene: TRBJ2-7
D gene: .
CDR3 protein: CASSEVGGGEQYF
CDR3 DNA: TGCGCCAGCAGTGAGGTCGGGGGAGGCGAGCAGTACTTC

clone size: .
V gene: TRBV5-1
J gene: TRBJ1-5
D gene: TRBD1
CDR3 protein: CASSRTGVGQPQHF
CDR3 DNA: TGCGCCAGCAGCCGAACAGGGGTGGGGCAGCCCCAGCATTTT

clone size: .
V gene: TRBV27
J gene: TRBJ1-2
D gene: .
CDR3 protein: CASSLRANYGYTF
CDR3 DNA: TGTGCCAGCAGTTTGAGGGCTAACTATGGCTACACCTTC

clone size: .
V gene: TRBV28
J gene: TRBJ2-7
D gene: TRBD2
CDR3 protein: CASSFPLTSEIYEQYF
CDR3 DNA: TGTGCCAGCAGTTTTCCCCTGACTAGCGAAATCTACGAGCAGTACTTC

clone size: .
V gene: TRBV9
J gene: TRBJ2-7
D gene: .
CDR3 protein: CASSVELVIGEQYF
CDR3 DNA: TGTGCCAGCAGCGTAGAACTAGTAATCGGCGAGCAGTACTTC

clone size: .
V gene: TRBV18
J gene: TRBJ2-7
D gene: .
CDR3 protein: CASSPNQPSPSLYEQYF
CDR3 DNA: TGTGCCAGCTCACCAAATCAACCCAGTCCCTCCCTCTACGAGCAGTACTTC

clone size: .
V gene: TRBV6-5
J gene: TRBJ1-2
D gene: TRBD1
CDR3 protein: CASSSKGGQGNYGYTF
CDR3 DNA: TGTGCCAGCAGTTCAAAAGGGGGACAGGGGAACTATGGCTACACCTTC

clone size: .
V gene: TRBV14
J gene: TRBJ2-7
D gene: TRBD1
CDR3 protein: CASSFRTGGYYEQYF
CDR3 DNA: TGTGCCAGCAGCTTCCGGACAGGGGGGTACTACGAGCAGTACTTC

clone size: .
V gene: TRBV15
J gene: TRBJ2-7
D gene: .
CDR3 protein: CATSRGATRGTSYEQYF
CDR3 DNA: TGTGCCACCAGCAGAGGTGCAACCAGGGGTACCTCCTACGAGCAGTACTTC

clone size: .
V gene: TRBV5-8
J gene: TRBJ1-2
D gene: TRBD1
CDR3 protein: CASSFGQGDYGYTF
CDR3 DNA: TGTGCCAGCAGCTTTGGACAGGGGGACTATGGCTACACCTTC

clone size: .
V gene: TRBV5-4
J gene: TRBJ2-7
D gene: TRBD1
CDR3 protein: CASSSDRGHSYEQYF
CDR3 DNA: TGTGCCAGCAGCTCGGACAGGGGTCATTCCTACGAGCAGTACTTC

clone size: few
V gene: TRBV4-1
J gene: TRBJ1-5
D gene: .
CDR3 protein: CASSHGTREDQPQHF
CDR3 DNA: TGCGCCAGCAGCCATGGGACCCGGGAGGATCAGCCCCAGCATTTT

clone size: .
V gene: TRBV6-1
J gene: TRBJ2-2
D gene: .
CDR3 protein: CASRGLSTVTGELFF
CDR3 DNA: TGTGCCAGCAGAGGCCTCTCGACAGTCACCGGGGAGCTGTTTTTT

clone size: once
V gene: TRBV6-5
J gene: TRBJ2-7
D gene: TRBD2
CDR3 protein: CASSLAGDSREQYF
CDR3 DNA: TGTGCCAGCAGTCTAGCGGGAGACTCTAGAGAGCAGTACTTC

clone size: .
V gene: TRBV2
J gene: TRBJ2-1
D gene: TRBD2
CDR3 protein: CASSVGTTNNEQFF
CDR3 DNA: TGTGCCAGCAGTGTGGGGACTACGAACAATGAGCAGTTCTTC

clone size: .
V gene: TRBV7-6
J gene: TRBJ1-2
D gene: TRBD1
CDR3 protein: CASSLNSGQGAEGYTF
CDR3 DNA: TGTGCCAGCAGCCTGAATTCGGGACAGGGGGCGGAGGGCTACACCTTC

clone size: .
V gene: TRBV2
J gene: TRBJ1-3
D gene: .
CDR3 protein: CASSASSGNTIYF
CDR3 DNA: TGTGCCAGCAGTGCTAGCTCTGGAAACACCATATATTTT

clone size: .
V gene: TRBV9
J gene: TRBJ1-5
D gene: TRBD1
CDR3 protein: CASSRDRGGNQPQHF
CDR3 DNA: TGTGCCAGCAGCCGCGACAGGGGAGGCAATCAGCCCCAGCATTTT

clone size: .
V gene: TRBV7-3
J gene: TRBJ2-3
D gene: .
CDR3 protein: CASSEGATDTQYF
CDR3 DNA: TGTGCCAGCAGCGAAGGAGCCACAGATACGCAGTATTTT

clone size: .
V gene: TRBV2
J gene: TRBJ2-3
D gene: .
CDR3 protein: CASSFGTSDTQYF
CDR3 DNA: TGTGCCAGCAGTTTCGGGACTTCAGATACGCAGTATTTT

clone size: once
V gene: TRBV2
J gene: TRBJ2-1
D gene: TRBD1
CDR3 protein: CASSEGGTGQFF
CDR3 DNA: TGTGCCAGCAGTGAAGGCGGGACAGGGCAGTTCTTC

clone size: .
V gene: TRBV5-6
J gene: TRBJ2-3
D gene: TRBD2
CDR3 protein: CASSLWLAGGPDTQYF
CDR3 DNA: TGTGCCAGCAGCTTGTGGCTAGCGGGAGGGCCTGATACGCAGTATTTT

clone size: once
V gene: TRBV29-1
J gene: TRBJ1-4
D gene: TRBD1
CDR3 protein: CSVGRRTGGFEKLFF
CDR3 DNA: TGCAGCGTTGGTCGAAGGACAGGGGGCTTTGAAAAACTGTTTTTT

clone size: .
V gene: TRBV4-1
J gene: TRBJ2-1
D gene: TRBD2
CDR3 protein: CASSQEYSGPRDYYNEQFF
CDR3 DNA: TGCGCCAGCAGCCAAGAGTATAGCGGGCCCCGCGACTACTACAATGAGCAGTTCTTC

clone size: .
V gene: TRBV29-1
J gene: TRBJ1-3
D gene: .
CDR3 protein: CSATGRGNTIYF
CDR3 DNA: TGCAGCGCTACAGGGAGAGGAAACACCATATATTTT

clone size: .
V gene: TRBV19
J gene: TRBJ1-5
D gene: TRBD1
CDR3 protein: CASSPGTEENQPQHF
CDR3 DNA: TGTGCCAGTAGTCCCGGGACAGAAGAAAATCAGCCCCAGCATTTT

clone size: .
V gene: TRBV5-5
J gene: TRBJ1-2
D gene: .
CDR3 protein: CASSLAGNSNYGYTF
CDR3 DNA: TGTGCCAGCAGCTTGGCGGGGAATTCTAACTATGGCTACACCTTC

clone size: medium-sized
V gene: TRBV19
J gene: TRBJ1-3
D gene: .
CDR3 protein: CASSAGPGNTIYF
CDR3 DNA: TGTGCCAGTAGTGCGGGGCCGGGAAACACCATATATTTT

clone size: .
V gene: TRBV5-8
J gene: TRBJ2-1
D gene: TRBD2
CDR3 protein: CASSLALTSGDYNEQFF
CDR3 DNA: TGTGCCAGCAGCTTAGCCCTCACCAGCGGGGACTACAATGAGCAGTTCTTC

clone size: .
V gene: TRBV5-4
J gene: TRBJ2-1
D gene: .
CDR3 protein: CASGGGVSYNEQFF
CDR3 DNA: TGTGCCAGCGGTGGAGGGGTCTCCTACAATGAGCAGTTCTTC

clone size: once
V gene: TRBV5-4
J gene: TRBJ2-4
D gene: TRBD2
CDR3 protein: CASSSWGGVAKNIQYF
CDR3 DNA: TGTGCCAGCAGCTCCTGGGGGGGGGTAGCCAAAAACATTCAGTACTTC

clone size: .
V gene: TRBV5-1
J gene: TRBJ2-3
D gene: TRBD1
CDR3 protein: CASNPGQGSDTQYF
CDR3 DNA: TGCGCCAGCAACCCGGGACAGGGATCAGATACGCAGTATTTT